The clone carrying this T cell receptor (beta chain) occurred once. Its matching antigen is unknown. The sample is drawn from a study of response to subunit inactivated influenza vaccine. Via MiXCR, TCRdb re-called the RT-PCR reads, giving one row per CDR3 protein. In the table there are some 550,000 distinct CDR3 sequences, roughly a quarter of which are singletons. Study-level points and caveats: The authors put forward the suggestion that each seasonal influenza vaccination may bring in only a limited number of new T cells.

Per the germline V gene, CDR1 is SGHAT and CDR2 is FQNNGV. Between the trimmed V and J ends, which lost 5 bases and 0 bases, there was a span of 12 bases. The length of the CDR3 is 15 residues. These data were also filed under a second study, of T cells expressing NK-cell markers. That work states: TCR beta libraries carry UMIs added by 5'RACE template switching. Just one sequenced donor of eight was HCMV-seronegative, while seven were seropositive. What remained unclear was the HCMV specificity of expanded NKG2C+ T cell clones.

This receptor was obtained from a middle-aged man who received an inactivated influenza vaccine. The material was CD4+ T cells sorted from PBMCs, obtained 12 days after vaccination. The V gene is TRBV11-2, the J gene TRBJ2-3; D assignment may be TRBD1 or TRBD2 (5 bases each). The CDR3 nucleotides read TGTGCCAGCAGCGGGGACCATTATAGCACAGATACGCAGTATTTT. Translation gives CASSGDHYSTDTQYF.